One and the same sample provided the 24 T cell receptor beta chains below, sequenced in a study of cytomegalovirus exposure and HLA in healthy donors (dated by TCRdb to about 2017). Preparation of the library involved the immunoSEQ multiplex PCR assay. A mixture of 60 forward primers for TCR Vbeta segments and 13 reverse primers for TCR Jbeta segments was used in the multiplex PCR. The immuneACCESS repertoire file appears here via TCRdb, limited to in-frame rearrangements. These files lack a portion of the clones; in checked studies, under half of the deficit traces to unresolved V genes, and the cause of the others is not known. The sample profile shows over 130,000 clones; about 80% of them were found once. The top ten clones comprise about 1.4% of the sample. Source material: PBMCs. The source of these receptors is a man aged 25 to 40 in good health and CMV-seropositive.

J is TRBJ2-1 and V is TRBV10-3, with 10 bases fitting TRBD1. The V and J ends lost 0 bases and 8 bases, in that order; junction bases with no gene match: 7. Looked up from germline, CDR1 is ENHRY and CDR2 is SYGVKD. This CDR3 spans 16 amino acids. CDR3 residues: CAISESLRQGADEQFF. CDR3 DNA: TGTGCCATCAGTGAGTCTCTGAGACAGGGGGCCGATGAGCAGTTCTTC.

The count of this clone is one. Other nucleotide sequences in the sample specify the same CDR3. The gene calls are TRBV28 and TRBJ2-7; D gene unclear. This CDR3 is 14 amino acids long. The germline gives CDR1 MDHEN, CDR2 SYDVKM. Trimming shortened V by 1 base and J by 0 bases, and 7 bases separated the two germline ends. CDR3 sequence reads: CASSLLGGSYEQYF. The CDR3 coding sequence is TGTGCCAGCAGTTTATTAGGCGGCTCCTACGAGCAGTACTTC.

The chain is built from TRBV25-1 and TRBJ1-3; D possibly corresponds to TRBD1 (5 bases). Germline V gene sequence: CDR1 MGHDK, CDR2 SYGVNS. Between the trimmed V and J ends, which lost 3 bases and 1 base, there was a span of 10 bases. CDR3 length: 15 amino acids. The CDR3 is CASSDRQYSGNTIYF. CDR3 DNA: TGTGCCAGCAGTGACCGACAGTATTCTGGAAACACCATATATTTT.

This chain joins TRBV7-2 and TRBJ2-7; 8 nucleotides line up with TRBD1. Germline V gene sequence: CDR1 SGHTA, CDR2 FQGNSA. The CDR3 covers 15 residues. The trim removed 5 bases at V and 3 bases at J, leaving 9 bases unmatched. In DNA form, the CDR3 reads TGTGCCAGCAGCCCCCTGGGACAGGCTAGCTACGAGCAGTACTTC. It translates to CASSPLGQASYEQYF.

The J gene is TRBJ2-3, the V gene TRBV5-6, with TRBD2 matching 12 bases. This CDR3 comprises 16 residues. The germline gives CDR1 SGHDT, CDR2 YYEEEE. With 1 base clipped from V and 5 bases from J, the junction kept 5 bases outside the gene matches. CDR3 amino acids: CASSLRSGLAGDTQYF. The CDR3 DNA is TGTGCCAGCAGCTTGAGGTCGGGACTAGCGGGAGATACGCAGTATTTT.

V and J are TRBV28 and TRBJ2-7; 10 bases match TRBD2. The CDR3 runs to 16 residues. V lost 1 base and J lost 6; bases outside the gene matches: 9. Germline V gene lookup returns CDR1 MDHEN and CDR2 SYDVKM. CDR3 region: CASSLSASGSSGEQYF. Here the CDR3 DNA reads TGTGCCAGCAGTTTATCTGCTAGCGGGAGTTCGGGCGAGCAGTACTTC.

The V gene is TRBV4-1, the J gene TRBJ1-2, with 7 nucleotides matching TRBD1. This CDR3 contains 14 residues. Germline V gene lookup returns CDR1 MGHRA and CDR2 YSYEKL. The V and J ends lost 3 bases and 7 bases, in that order; junction bases with no gene match: 8. The CDR3 sequence is CASSHAQGERGYTF. CDR3 DNA: TGCGCCAGCAGCCACGCCCAGGGGGAGCGTGGCTACACCTTC.

This chain uses TRBV6-5 with TRBJ2-1; 9 bases line up with TRBD2. This CDR3 comprises 16 residues. Germline lookup yields CDR1 MNHEY and CDR2 SVGAGI. Trimming took 0 bases from V and 4 from J; bases not matched to a gene: 4. The CDR3 bases are TGTGCCAGCAGTTACTCGTCTAGCGGGAAATACAATGAGCAGTTCTTC. This sequence encodes CASSYSSSGKYNEQFF.

As regards this clone: Additional DNA sequences in this sample encode the identical CDR3. This sequence joins TRBV10-3 and TRBJ1-2; 9 bases are a match to TRBD1. Trimming took 6 bases from V and 4 from J; bases not matched to a gene: 3. In germline, CDR1 is ENHRY, CDR2 SYGVKD. The CDR3 totals 13 residues. CDR3 coding DNA: TGTGCCATCAGACAGGGGGCCGGCTATGGCTACACCTTC. Translating gives CAIRQGAGYGYTF.

This clone is a singleton in its sample. The J gene is TRBJ2-5, the V gene TRBV18, with D perhaps TRBD1 (5 bases). This CDR3 has 14 amino acids. The V end was cut by 0 bases, the J end by 2 bases, with 7 bases between. Germline assignment: CDR1 KGHSH and CDR2 LQKENI. The CDR3 nucleotides read TGTGCCAGCTCACCACCGCACAGGCAAGAGACCCAGTACTTC. This gives the protein CASSPPHRQETQYF.

CDR3 DNA: TGTGCCAGCAGCTCATCCGGGACTAGTCTCAATGAGCAGTTCTTC. This codes for CASSSSGTSLNEQFF. This sequence joins TRBV7-3 and TRBJ2-1; TRBD2 matches at 8 bases. The CDR3 is made up of 15 amino acids. CDR1 and CDR2 from the germline V gene are SGHTA and FQGTGA. V gave up 4 bases and J gave up 6 bases; unmatched junction bases: 8.

This rearrangement joins TRBV11-2 to TRBJ1-1, with D perhaps matching TRBD1 (5 bases). Germline loops: CDR1 SGHAT, CDR2 FQNNGV. V was clipped by 5 bases and J by 8 bases, with 21 bases between them. CDR3 length: 15 residues. The DNA of the CDR3 is TGTGCCAGCAGCCCGTCGCGGTTAAGGGGTGGAGAAGCTTTCTTT. Amino acids: CASSPSRLRGGEAFF.

The rearrangement uses TRBV28 and TRBJ1-4, with D tentatively TRBD1 (5 bases). This CDR3 contains 15 residues. Germline V gene data show CDR1 as MDHEN and CDR2 as SYDVKM. The V gene lost 4 bases and the J gene lost 8 bases, with 17 bases spanning the gap. Written as DNA, the CDR3 is TGTGCCAGCAGTTCCGACTCCGGCAAGGGGGAAAAACTGTTTTTT. This codes for CASSSDSGKGEKLFF. The complete variable domain, with remaining parts taken from reference TRBV28 and TRBJ1-4, reads DVKVTQSSRYLVKRTGEKVFLECVQDMDHENMFWYRQDPGLGLRLIYFSYDVKMKEKGDIPEGYSVSREKKERFSLILESASTNQTSMYLCASSSDSGKGEKLFFGSGTQLSVL.

This chain's CDR3 is CASSPSRLATGGYTF. The CDR3 DNA is TGTGCCAGCAGTCCATCAAGACTGGCCACGGGGGGCTACACCTTC. The V and J genes are TRBV27 and TRBJ1-2; D is uncertain. The germline V gene encodes CDR1 MNHEY and CDR2 SMNVEV (reference sequence). Trimming took off 5 bases at V and 8 bases at J, with 21 bases between the two ends. This CDR3 comprises 15 residues.

The rearrangement joins TRBV5-1 to TRBJ2-1, with TRBD2 matching 11 bases. This CDR3 is built from 18 residues. J gave up 0 bases and V 6 bases, and 11 bases lay outside the gene matches. The V gene's germline CDR1 is SGHRS and CDR2 YFSETQ. This chain's CDR3 is CASNVGTSGLSSYNEQFF. For the CDR3, the DNA is TGCGCCAGCAACGTGGGGACTAGCGGCTTGAGCTCCTACAATGAGCAGTTCTTC.

This chain uses TRBV27 with TRBJ2-5; 11 bases map to TRBD2. The J call may not be correct, given that the DNA end is closer to TRBJ2-7. The CDR3 is 16 residues long. Germline V gene data show CDR1 as MNHEY and CDR2 as SMNVEV (reference sequence). The DNA of the CDR3 is TGTGCCAGCAGTTATGTATCTAGCGGGAGGAGGTACGAGCAGTACTTC. Translating gives CASSYVSSGRRYEQYF.

The chain recombines TRBV5-6 with TRBJ1-1, with TRBD1 matching 8 bases. The CDR3 runs 16 residues. Germline CDR1 SGHDT, CDR2 YYEEEE. Trimming removed 2 bases from V and 8 bases from J; junction bases left unmatched: 14. CDR3 in amino acids: CASSFPWAGGPSEAFF. The CDR3 DNA is TGTGCCAGCAGCTTCCCCTGGGCAGGGGGCCCTTCCGAAGCTTTCTTT.

V usage is TRBV7-9 and J usage is TRBJ2-5; 7 nucleotides match TRBD1. The CDR3 spans 14 residues. Unmatched junction bases numbered 4, after V lost 2 bases and J lost 4 bases. Germline V gene sequence: CDR1 SEHNR, CDR2 FQNEAQ (reference sequence). CDR3 residues: CASSLSAGGETQYF. The CDR3 DNA reads as TGTGCCAGCAGCTTATCCGCAGGGGGAGAGACCCAGTACTTC.

The chain combines TRBV28 with TRBJ1-2; 8 bases line up with TRBD1. The CDR3 extends over 14 amino acids. Germline CDR1 reads MDHEN; CDR2 reads SYDVKM. V gave up 1 base and J gave up 3 bases; unmatched junction bases: 1. CDR3 DNA: TGTGCCAGCAGTTTATCACAGGGGGACTATGGCTACACCTTC. Its translation is CASSLSQGDYGYTF.

This clone was observed a handful of times. The chain employs TRBV5-1 and TRBJ1-3, with a weak D call TRBD1 (5 bases). CDR3 length: 16 residues. The ends were cut back, 4 bases at V and 0 bases at J, with 14 bases in the middle. CDR1 and CDR2 from the germline V gene are SGHRS and YFSETQ. The CDR3 spells CASSAGRTSSGNTIYF. The CDR3 DNA reads TGCGCCAGCAGCGCGGGACGGACCTCCTCTGGAAACACCATATATTTT.

The chain carries TRBV2 and TRBJ1-2; D gene uncertain. CDR1 is SNHLY, CDR2 FYNNEI, per germline. The CDR3 has 14 amino acids. Trimming stripped 5 bases from V and 4 bases from J, with 14 bases between. CDR3 DNA: TGTGCCAGCAGTAAGAACACGGGTCCCTATGGCTACACCTTC. Amino acid sequence: CASSKNTGPYGYTF.

This chain joins TRBV5-1 and TRBJ2-6; tentatively, D is TRBD1 (5 bases). This CDR3 has 18 residues. The ends were cut back, 6 bases at V and 0 bases at J, with 19 bases in the middle. The germline V gene encodes CDR1 SGHRS and CDR2 YFSETQ. The CDR3 protein is CASTDGAGLNSGANVLTF. CDR3 nucleotide sequence: TGCGCCAGCACCGATGGGGCAGGGCTCAACTCTGGGGCCAACGTCCTGACTTTC. The full variable domain, its missing parts supplied by reference TRBV5-1 and TRBJ2-6, is KAGVTQTPRYLIKTRGQQVTLSCSPISGHRSVSWYQQTPGQGLQFLFEYFSETQRNKGNFPGRFSGRQFSNSRSEMNVSTLELGDSALYLCASTDGAGLNSGANVLTFGAGSRLTVL.

This clone was picked up one time. The chain links TRBV6-1 to TRBJ1-2; TRBD1 agrees at 7 bases. V shed 1 base and J 3 bases; nucleotides not matched to a gene: 5. CDR1 is MNHNS, CDR2 SASEGT, per germline. There are 15 residues in the CDR3. The CDR3 DNA reads as TGTGCCAGCAGTGAAGGTCAGGGACAGTACTATGGCTACACCTTC. Translated: CASSEGQGQYYGYTF.

This clone occurred once. The chain joins TRBV6-1 to TRBJ2-5; 7 bases match TRBD2. Germline CDR1 and CDR2: MNHNS and SASEGT. This CDR3 is built from 19 residues. The trim removed 0 bases at V and 2 bases at J, leaving 15 bases unmatched. In nucleotides, the CDR3 is TGTGCCAGCAGTGAAGCCTTGGGAGGGTTAGTTGGTGGTCAAGAGACCCAGTACTTC. Amino acids: CASSEALGGLVGGQETQYF.